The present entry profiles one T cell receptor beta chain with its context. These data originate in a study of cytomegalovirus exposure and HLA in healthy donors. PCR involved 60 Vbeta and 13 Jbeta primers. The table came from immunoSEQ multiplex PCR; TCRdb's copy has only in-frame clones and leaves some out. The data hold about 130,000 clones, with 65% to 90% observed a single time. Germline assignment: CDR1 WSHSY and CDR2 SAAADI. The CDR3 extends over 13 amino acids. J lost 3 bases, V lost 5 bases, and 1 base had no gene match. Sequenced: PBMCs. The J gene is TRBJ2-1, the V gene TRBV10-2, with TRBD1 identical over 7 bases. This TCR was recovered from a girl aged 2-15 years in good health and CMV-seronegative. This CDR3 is CASSRDSYNEQFF. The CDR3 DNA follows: TGCGCCAGCAGTAGGGACAGCTACAATGAGCAGTTCTTC.